The 3 T cell receptor beta chains below come from one sample, sequenced in a study of CD8 T cells in Susac syndrome. cDNA came from about 0.5 to 1 ug RNA primed by random hexamers. Each CDR3 protein gets one entry after TCRdb re-called the immunoSEQ multiplex PCR reads with MiXCR. Of 180,000 or so distinct CDR3 sequences in the sample, 90% to 95% are singletons; the top ten hold 0.1%. What was sequenced was CD4+ T cells from PBMCs. Source of these receptors: a human donor in good health.

The V gene is TRBV24-1, the J gene TRBJ2-5, with 7 bases that match TRBD1. Germline trimming cut 9 bases from V and 4 bases from J; bases unmatched to any gene: 7. Germline CDR1 is KGHDR and CDR2 is SFDVKD. The CDR3 runs to 13 residues. CDR3 sequence (DNA): TGTGCCACCCGGGACAGCTACGCAGAGACCCAGTACTTC. Its translation: CATRDSYAETQYF.

This rearrangement joins TRBV5-6 to TRBJ1-2, with 7 bases lining up with TRBD1. The germline gives CDR1 SGHDT, CDR2 YYEEEE. V lost 2 bases and J lost 6; bases outside the gene matches: 10. The CDR3 is 15 residues long. The CDR3 here is CASSFPGQPLHGYTF. The DNA of the CDR3 is TGTGCCAGCAGCTTCCCGGGACAGCCCCTGCATGGCTACACCTTC.

The chain has TRBV4-1 and TRBJ1-1, with TRBD1 matching 7 bases. The germline V gene encodes CDR1 MGHRA and CDR2 YSYEKL. The V segment lost 2 bases and the J segment 7 bases; nucleotides outside the gene matches: 7. The CDR3 runs to 14 residues. The DNA of the CDR3 is TGCGCCAGCAGCCAACCTACGACAGGGAATGAAGCTTTCTTT. It encodes CASSQPTTGNEAFF.